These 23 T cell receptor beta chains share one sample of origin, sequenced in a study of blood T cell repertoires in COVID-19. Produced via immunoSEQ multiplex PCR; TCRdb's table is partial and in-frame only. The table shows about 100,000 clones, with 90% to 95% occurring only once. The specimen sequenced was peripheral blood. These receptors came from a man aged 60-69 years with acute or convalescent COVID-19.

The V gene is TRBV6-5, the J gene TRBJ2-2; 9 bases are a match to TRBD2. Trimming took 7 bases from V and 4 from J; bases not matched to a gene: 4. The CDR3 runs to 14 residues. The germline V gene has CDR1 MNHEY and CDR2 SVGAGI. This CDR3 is CASIKTSGTGELFF. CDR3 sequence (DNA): TGTGCCAGCATCAAGACTAGCGGCACCGGGGAGCTGTTTTTT.

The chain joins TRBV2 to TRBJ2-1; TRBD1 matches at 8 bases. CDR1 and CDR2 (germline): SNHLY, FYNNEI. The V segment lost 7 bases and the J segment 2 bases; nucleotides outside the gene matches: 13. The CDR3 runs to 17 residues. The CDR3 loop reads CASKGRSDRAPYNEQFF. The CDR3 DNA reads TGTGCCAGCAAAGGTCGTTCGGACAGGGCCCCCTACAATGAGCAGTTCTTC. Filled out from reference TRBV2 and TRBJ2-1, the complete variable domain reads EPEVTQTPSHQVTQMGQEVILRCVPISNHLYFYWYRQILGQKVEFLVSFYNNEISEKSEIFDDQFSVERPDGSNFTLKIRSTKLEDSAMYFCASKGRSDRAPYNEQFFGPGTRLTVL.

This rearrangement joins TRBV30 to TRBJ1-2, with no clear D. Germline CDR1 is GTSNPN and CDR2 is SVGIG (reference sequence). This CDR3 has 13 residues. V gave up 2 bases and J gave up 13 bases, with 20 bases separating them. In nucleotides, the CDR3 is TGTGCCTGGAGTCCAGGAGGGCTACTAGTCTCCACCTTC. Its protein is CAWSPGGLLVSTF.

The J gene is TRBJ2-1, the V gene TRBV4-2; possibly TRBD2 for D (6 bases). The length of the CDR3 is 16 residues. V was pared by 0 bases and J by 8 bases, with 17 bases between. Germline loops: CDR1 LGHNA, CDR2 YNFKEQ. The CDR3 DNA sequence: TGTGCCAGCAGCCAAGATGGCCAGCGGGTATCGTATGAGCAGTTCTTC. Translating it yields CASSQDGQRVSYEQFF.

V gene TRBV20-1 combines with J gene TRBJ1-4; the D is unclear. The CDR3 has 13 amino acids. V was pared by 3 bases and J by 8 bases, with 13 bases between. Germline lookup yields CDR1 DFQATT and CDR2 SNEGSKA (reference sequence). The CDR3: CSASFRGAEKLFF. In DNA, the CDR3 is TGCAGTGCTAGTTTTCGCGGTGCCGAAAAACTGTTTTTT.

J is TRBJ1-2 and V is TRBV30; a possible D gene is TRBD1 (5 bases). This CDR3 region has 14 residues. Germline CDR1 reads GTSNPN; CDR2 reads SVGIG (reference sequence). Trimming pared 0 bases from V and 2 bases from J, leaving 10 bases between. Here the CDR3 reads CAWSVPNRNYGYTF. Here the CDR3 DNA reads TGTGCCTGGAGTGTACCCAACAGGAACTATGGCTACACCTTC.

CDR3 region: CASSQNKERSGYAGNTIYF. As DNA, the CDR3 is TGTGCCAGCAGCCAAAATAAGGAGAGGTCAGGGTACGCAGGAAACACCATATATTTT. The chain uses TRBV3-1 (or the pseudogene TRBV3-2) and TRBJ1-3; tentatively, D is TRBD1 (5 bases). This CDR3 contains 19 residues. CDR1 is LGHDT and CDR2 is YNNKEL in the germline V gene (reference sequence). V was shortened by 2 bases and J by 4 bases, with 24 bases between the two germline ends.

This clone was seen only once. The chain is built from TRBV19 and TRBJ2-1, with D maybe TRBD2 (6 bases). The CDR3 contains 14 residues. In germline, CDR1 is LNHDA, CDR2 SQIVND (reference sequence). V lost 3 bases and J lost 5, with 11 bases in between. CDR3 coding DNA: TGTGCCAGTAGTATTTTTGAGCGGGACAATGAGCAGTTCTTC. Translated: CASSIFERDNEQFF.

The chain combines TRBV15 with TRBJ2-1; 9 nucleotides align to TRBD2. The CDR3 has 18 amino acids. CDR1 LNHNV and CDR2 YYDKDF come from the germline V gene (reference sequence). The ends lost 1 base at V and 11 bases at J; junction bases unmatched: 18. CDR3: CATSRGRGVEREAIKQFF. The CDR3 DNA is TGTGCCACCAGCAGAGGGCGAGGGGTGGAGCGGGAGGCGATCAAGCAGTTCTTC.

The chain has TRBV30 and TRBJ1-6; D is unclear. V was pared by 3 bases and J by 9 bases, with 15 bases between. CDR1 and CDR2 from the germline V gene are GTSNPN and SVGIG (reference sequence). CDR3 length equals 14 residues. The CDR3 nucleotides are TGTGCCTGGAGCCTCATATCGGGGAGTTCACCCCTCCACTTT. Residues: CAWSLISGSSPLHF.

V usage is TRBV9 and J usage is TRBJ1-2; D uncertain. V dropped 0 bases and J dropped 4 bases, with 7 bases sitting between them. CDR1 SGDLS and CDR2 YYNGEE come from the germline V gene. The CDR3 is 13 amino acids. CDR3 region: CASSVGEIYGYTF. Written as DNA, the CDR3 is TGTGCCAGCAGCGTAGGGGAGATCTATGGCTACACCTTC.

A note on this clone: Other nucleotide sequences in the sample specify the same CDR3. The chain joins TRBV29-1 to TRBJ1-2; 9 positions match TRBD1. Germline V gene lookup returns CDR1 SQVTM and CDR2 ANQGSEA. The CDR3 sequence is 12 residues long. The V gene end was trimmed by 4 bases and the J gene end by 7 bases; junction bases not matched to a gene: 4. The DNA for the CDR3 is TGCAGCGTTGGGGACAGGGTGGGTGGCTACACCTTC. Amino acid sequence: CSVGDRVGGYTF.

DNA of the CDR3: TGCGCCAGCAGCCTCCAGACAGGGGGGAATCAGCCCCAGCATTTT. It codes for CASSLQTGGNQPQHF. The V call is TRBV4-3, the J call TRBJ1-5, with TRBD1 identical over 9 bases. Germline lookup yields CDR1 LGHNA and CDR2 YSLEER. The trim removed 4 bases at V and 4 bases at J, leaving 5 bases unmatched. The CDR3 is 15 amino acids.

The CDR3: CASTSLDSALNTEAFF. As DNA, the CDR3 is TGTGCCAGCACCTCGCTTGACAGCGCCCTGAACACTGAAGCTTTCTTT. The rearrangement uses TRBV28 and TRBJ1-1; D is possibly TRBD1 (5 bases). Germline V lookup: CDR1 MDHEN, CDR2 SYDVKM. Trimming took 7 bases from V and 0 from J, leaving 18 bases between them. CDR3 length equals 16 residues.

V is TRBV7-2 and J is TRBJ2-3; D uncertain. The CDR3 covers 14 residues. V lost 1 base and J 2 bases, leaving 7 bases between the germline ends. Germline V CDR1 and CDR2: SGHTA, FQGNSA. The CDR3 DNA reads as TGTGCCAGCAGCTTAGACAGCCACACAGATACGCAGTATTTT. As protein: CASSLDSHTDTQYF.

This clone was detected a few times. The CDR3 protein is CASSGQGRSYNEQFF. The CDR3, as DNA: TGTGCCAGTAGCGGACAGGGCCGCTCCTACAATGAGCAGTTCTTC. The chain has TRBV19 and TRBJ2-1; 8 bases align to TRBD1. The germline gives CDR1 LNHDA, CDR2 SQIVND (reference sequence). The V gene end was trimmed by 6 bases and the J gene end by 0 bases; junction bases not matched to a gene: 4. The length of the CDR3 is 15 residues.

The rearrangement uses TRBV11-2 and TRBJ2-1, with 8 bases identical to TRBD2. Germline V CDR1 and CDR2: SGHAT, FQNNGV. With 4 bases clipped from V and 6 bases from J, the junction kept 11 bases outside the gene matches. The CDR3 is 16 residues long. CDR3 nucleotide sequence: TGTGCCAGCAGCTGGCTGGCGGGAGGTCCAGGCAATGAGCAGTTCTTC. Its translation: CASSWLAGGPGNEQFF.

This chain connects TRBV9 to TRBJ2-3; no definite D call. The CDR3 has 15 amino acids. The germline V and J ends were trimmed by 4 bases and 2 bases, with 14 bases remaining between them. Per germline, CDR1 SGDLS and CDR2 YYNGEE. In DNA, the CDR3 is TGTGCCAGCAGCAATCTTGGGCGTGACACAGATACGCAGTATTTT. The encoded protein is CASSNLGRDTDTQYF.

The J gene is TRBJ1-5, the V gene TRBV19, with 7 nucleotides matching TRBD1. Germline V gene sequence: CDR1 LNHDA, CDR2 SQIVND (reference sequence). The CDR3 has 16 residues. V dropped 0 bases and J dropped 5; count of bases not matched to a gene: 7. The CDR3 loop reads CASSIDGPRGDQPQHF. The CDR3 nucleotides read TGTGCCAGTAGTATAGACGGCCCCAGGGGGGATCAGCCCCAGCATTTT.

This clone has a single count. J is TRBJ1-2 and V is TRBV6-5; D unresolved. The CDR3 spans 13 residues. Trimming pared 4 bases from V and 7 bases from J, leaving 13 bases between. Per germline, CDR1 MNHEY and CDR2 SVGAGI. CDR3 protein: CASSSPLLAGYTF. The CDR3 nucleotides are TGTGCCAGCAGTTCCCCCCTCTTGGCTGGCTACACCTTC.

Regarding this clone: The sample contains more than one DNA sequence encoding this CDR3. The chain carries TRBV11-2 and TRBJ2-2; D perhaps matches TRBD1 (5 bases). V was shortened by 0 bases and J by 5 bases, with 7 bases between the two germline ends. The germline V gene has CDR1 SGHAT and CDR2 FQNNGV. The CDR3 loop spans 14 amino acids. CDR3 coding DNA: TGTGCCAGCAGCTTAGATAAGGGGACCGGGGAGCTGTTTTTT. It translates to CASSLDKGTGELFF.

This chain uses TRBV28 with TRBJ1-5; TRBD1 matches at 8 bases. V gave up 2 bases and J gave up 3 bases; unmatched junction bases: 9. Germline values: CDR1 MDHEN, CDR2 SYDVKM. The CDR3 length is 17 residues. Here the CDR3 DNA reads TGTGCCAGCAGTTTAGGGCAGGGGGCTCTCTACAATCAGCCCCAGCATTTT. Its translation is CASSLGQGALYNQPQHF.

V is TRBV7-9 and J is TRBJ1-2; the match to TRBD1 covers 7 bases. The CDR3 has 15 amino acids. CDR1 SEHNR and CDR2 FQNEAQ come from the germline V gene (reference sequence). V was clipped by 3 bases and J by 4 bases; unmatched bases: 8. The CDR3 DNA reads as TGTGCCAGCAGCTTCGGGACAGCCAAACTCTATGGCTACACCTTC. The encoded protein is CASSFGTAKLYGYTF.